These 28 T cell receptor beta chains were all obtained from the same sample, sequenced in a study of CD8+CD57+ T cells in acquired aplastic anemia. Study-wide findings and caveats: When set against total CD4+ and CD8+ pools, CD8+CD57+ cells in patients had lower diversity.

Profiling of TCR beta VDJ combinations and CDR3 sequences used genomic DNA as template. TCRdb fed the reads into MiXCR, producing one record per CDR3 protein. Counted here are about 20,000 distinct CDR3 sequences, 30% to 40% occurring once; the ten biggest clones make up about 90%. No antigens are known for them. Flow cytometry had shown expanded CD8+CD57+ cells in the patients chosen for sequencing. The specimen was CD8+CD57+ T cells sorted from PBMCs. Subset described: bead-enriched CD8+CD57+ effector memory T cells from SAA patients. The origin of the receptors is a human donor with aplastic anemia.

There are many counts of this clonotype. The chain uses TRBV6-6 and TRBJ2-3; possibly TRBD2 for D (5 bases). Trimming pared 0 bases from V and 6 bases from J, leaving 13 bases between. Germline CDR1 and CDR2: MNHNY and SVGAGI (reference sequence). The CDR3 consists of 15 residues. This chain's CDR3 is CASSYSNPGMDTQYF. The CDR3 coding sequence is TGTGCCAGCAGTTACTCGAATCCGGGGATGGATACGCAGTATTTT.

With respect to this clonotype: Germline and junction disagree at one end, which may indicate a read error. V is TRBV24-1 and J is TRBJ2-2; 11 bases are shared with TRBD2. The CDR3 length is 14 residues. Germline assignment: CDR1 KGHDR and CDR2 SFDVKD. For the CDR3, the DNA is TGTGCCACCAGGACTAGCGGGGACACCGGGGAGCTGCTTTTT. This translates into CATRTSGDTGELLF.

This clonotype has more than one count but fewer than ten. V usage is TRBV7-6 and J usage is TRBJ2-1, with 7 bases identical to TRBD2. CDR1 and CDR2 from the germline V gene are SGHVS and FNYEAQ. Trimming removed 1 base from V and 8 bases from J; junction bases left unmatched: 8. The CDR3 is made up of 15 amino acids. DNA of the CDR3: TGTGCCAGCAGCTTAGAAGCGGGACTACTCCATGAGCAGTTCTTC. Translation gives CASSLEAGLLHEQFF.

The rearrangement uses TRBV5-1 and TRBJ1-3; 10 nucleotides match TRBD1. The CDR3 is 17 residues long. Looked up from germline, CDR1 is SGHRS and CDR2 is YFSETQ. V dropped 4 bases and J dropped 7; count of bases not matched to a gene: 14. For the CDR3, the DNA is TGCGCCAGCAGCATACAAAGTCCCGGGACAGGGGTGAACACCATATATTTT. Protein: CASSIQSPGTGVNTIYF.

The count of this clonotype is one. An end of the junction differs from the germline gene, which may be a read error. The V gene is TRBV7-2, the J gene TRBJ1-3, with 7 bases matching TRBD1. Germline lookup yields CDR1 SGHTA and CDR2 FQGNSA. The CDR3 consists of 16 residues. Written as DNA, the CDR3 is TGTGCCAGCAGCCAGCGACAGGGATCCTCTGGAGACACCATATATTTT. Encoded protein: CASSQRQGSSGDTIYF.

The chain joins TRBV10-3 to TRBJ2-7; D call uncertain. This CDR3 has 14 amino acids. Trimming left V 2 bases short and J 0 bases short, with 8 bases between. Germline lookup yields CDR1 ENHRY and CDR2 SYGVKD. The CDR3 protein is CAISETATSYEQYF. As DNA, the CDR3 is TGTGCCATCAGTGAGACAGCGACCTCCTACGAGCAGTACTTC.

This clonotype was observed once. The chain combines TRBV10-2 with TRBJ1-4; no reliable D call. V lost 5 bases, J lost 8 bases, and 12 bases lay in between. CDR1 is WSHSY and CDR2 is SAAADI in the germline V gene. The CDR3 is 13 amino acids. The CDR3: CASSTGRLEKLFF. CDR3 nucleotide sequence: TGCGCCAGCAGTACCGGACGGCTGGAAAAACTGTTTTTT.

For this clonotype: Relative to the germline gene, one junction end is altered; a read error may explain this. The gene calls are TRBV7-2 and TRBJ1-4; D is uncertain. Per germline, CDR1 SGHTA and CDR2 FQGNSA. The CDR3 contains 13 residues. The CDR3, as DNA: TGTGCCAGCAGCTTAGGAGAGATTGAAGAACTGTTTTTT. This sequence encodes CASSLGEIEELFF.

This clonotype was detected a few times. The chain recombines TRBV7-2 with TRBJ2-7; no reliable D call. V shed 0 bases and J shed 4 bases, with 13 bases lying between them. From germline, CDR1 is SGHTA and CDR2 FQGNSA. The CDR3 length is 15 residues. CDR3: CASSLAPSLRYEQYF. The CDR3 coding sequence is TGTGCCAGCAGCTTAGCGCCCTCCCTGAGGTACGAGCAGTACTTC.

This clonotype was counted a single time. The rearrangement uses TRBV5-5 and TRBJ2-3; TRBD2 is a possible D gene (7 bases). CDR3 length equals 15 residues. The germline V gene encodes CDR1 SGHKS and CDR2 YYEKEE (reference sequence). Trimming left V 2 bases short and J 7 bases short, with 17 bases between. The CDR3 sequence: CASSLFGGPSNTQYF. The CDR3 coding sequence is TGTGCCAGCAGCTTATTCGGGGGGCCCTCGAATACGCAGTATTTT.

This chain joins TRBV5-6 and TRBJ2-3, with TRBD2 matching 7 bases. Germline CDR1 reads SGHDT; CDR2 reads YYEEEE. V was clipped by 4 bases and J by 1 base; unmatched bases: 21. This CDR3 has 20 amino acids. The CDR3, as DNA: TGTGCCAGCAGCCCGCCCCCCGGGGAGGGGTGGCGGGAGCGCACAGATACGCAGTATTTT. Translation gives CASSPPPGEGWRERTDTQYF.

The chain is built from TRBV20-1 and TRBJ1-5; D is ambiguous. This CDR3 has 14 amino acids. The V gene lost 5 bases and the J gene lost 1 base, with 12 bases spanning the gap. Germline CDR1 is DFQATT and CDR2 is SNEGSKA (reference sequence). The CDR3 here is CSASQSGSNQPQHF. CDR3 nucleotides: TGCAGTGCTTCCCAATCCGGGAGCAATCAGCCCCAGCATTTT.

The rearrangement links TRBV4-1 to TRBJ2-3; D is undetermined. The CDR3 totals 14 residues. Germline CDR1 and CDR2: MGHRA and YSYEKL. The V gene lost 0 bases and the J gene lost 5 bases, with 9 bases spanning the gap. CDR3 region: CASSQDDLGDTQYF. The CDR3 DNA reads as TGCGCCAGCAGCCAAGACGACCTGGGAGATACGCAGTATTTT.

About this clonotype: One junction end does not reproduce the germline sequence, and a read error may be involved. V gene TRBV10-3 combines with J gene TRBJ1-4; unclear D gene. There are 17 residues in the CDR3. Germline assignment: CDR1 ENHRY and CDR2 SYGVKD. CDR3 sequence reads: CASSYSRLGRHNEKLFF. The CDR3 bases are TGTGCCAGCAGTTACTCGAGGCTCGGCAGGCACAATGAAAAACTGTTTTTT.

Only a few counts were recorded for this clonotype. The CDR3 coding sequence is TGCAGCGGAATACAGGGCGCTGAAGCTTTCTTT. The encoded protein is CSGIQGAEAFF. The V gene is TRBV29-1, the J gene TRBJ1-1; possibly TRBD1 for D (6 bases). V lost 7 bases and J 6 bases, leaving 12 bases between the germline ends. Germline V gene sequence: CDR1 SQVTM, CDR2 ANQGSEA. CDR3 length: 11 amino acids.

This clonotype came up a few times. CDR3 nucleotides: TGCAGCGTTATTAGTCCAGCCAATGGCTACACCTTC. Its translation is CSVISPANGYTF. The chain uses TRBV29-1 and TRBJ1-2; D gene uncertain. Germline values: CDR1 SQVTM, CDR2 ANQGSEA. The CDR3 is 12 residues long. V lost 5 bases and J lost 6, with 13 bases in between.

In nucleotides, the CDR3 is TGTGCCACCCGAGGAGGAGACTACACCTTC. Translated, it gives CATRGGDYTF. The chain combines TRBV19 with TRBJ1-2; no definite D call. CDR3 length: 10 amino acids. Germline V gives CDR1 LNHDA, CDR2 SQIVND (reference sequence). V gave up 10 bases and J gave up 10 bases, with 13 bases separating them.

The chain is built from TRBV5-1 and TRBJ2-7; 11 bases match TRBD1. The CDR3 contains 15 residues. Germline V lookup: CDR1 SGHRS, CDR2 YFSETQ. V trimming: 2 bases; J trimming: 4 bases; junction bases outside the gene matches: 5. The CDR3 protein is CASSFGQGARYEQYF. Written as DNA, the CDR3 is TGCGCCAGCAGCTTCGGACAGGGGGCGCGGTACGAGCAGTACTTC. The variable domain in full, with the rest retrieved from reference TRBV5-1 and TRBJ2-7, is KAGVTQTPRYLIKTRGQQVTLSCSPISGHRSVSWYQQTPGQGLQFLFEYFSETQRNKGNFPGRFSGRQFSNSRSEMNVSTLELGDSALYLCASSFGQGARYEQYFGPGTRLTVT.

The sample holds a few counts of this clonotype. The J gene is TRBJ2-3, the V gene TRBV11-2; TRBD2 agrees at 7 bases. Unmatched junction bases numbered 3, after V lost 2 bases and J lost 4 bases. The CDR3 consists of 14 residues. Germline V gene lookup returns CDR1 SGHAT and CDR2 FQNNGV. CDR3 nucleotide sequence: TGTGCCAGCAGCTTAAGACTAGCAGCAGATACGCAGTATTTT. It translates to CASSLRLAADTQYF. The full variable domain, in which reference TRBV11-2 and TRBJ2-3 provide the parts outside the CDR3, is EAGVAQSPRYKIIEKRQSVAFWCNPISGHATLYWYQQILGQGPKLLIQFQNNGVVDDSQLPKDRFSAERLKGVDSTLKIQPAKLEDSAVYLCASSLRLAADTQYFGPGTRLTVL.

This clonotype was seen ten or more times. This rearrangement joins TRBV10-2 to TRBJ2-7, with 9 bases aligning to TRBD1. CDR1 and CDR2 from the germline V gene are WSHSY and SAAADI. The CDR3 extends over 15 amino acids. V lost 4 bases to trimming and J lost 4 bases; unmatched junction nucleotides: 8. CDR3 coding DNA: TGCGCCAGCAGTGCCGGGGACAGGGTCCGGTACGAGCAGTACTTC. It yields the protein CASSAGDRVRYEQYF.

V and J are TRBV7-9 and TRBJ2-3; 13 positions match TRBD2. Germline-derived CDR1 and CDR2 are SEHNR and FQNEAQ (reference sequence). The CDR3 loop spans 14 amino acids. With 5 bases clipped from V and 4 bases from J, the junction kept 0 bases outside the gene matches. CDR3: CASSGTSGADTQYF. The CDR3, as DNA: TGTGCCAGCAGCGGGACTAGCGGGGCAGATACGCAGTATTTT.

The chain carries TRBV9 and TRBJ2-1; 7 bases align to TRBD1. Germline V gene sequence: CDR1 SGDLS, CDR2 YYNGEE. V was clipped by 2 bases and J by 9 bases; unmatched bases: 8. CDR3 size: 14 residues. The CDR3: CASSVQGRDSEQFF. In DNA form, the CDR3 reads TGTGCCAGCAGCGTTCAGGGAAGGGACAGTGAGCAGTTCTTC.

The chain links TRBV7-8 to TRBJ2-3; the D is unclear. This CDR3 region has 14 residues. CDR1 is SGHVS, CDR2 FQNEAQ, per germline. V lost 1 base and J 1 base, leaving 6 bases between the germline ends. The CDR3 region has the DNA TGTGCCAGCAGCTTAGAATGGGGCACAGATACGCAGTATTTT. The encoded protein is CASSLEWGTDTQYF.

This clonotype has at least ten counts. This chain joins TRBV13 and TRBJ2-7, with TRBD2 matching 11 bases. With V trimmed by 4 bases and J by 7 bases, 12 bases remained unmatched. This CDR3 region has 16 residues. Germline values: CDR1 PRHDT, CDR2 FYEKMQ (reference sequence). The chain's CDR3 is CASSSTSGAEWREQYF. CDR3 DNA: TGTGCCAGCAGCTCGACTAGCGGGGCGGAGTGGAGGGAGCAGTACTTC.

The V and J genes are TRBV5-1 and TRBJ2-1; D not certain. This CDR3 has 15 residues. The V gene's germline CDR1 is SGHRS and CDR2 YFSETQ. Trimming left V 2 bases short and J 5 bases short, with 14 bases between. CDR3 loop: CASSLTAGLHNEQFF. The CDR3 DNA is TGCGCCAGCAGCTTAACCGCCGGGCTACACAATGAGCAGTTCTTC. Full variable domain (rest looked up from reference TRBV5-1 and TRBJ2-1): KAGVTQTPRYLIKTRGQQVTLSCSPISGHRSVSWYQQTPGQGLQFLFEYFSETQRNKGNFPGRFSGRQFSNSRSEMNVSTLELGDSALYLCASSLTAGLHNEQFFGPGTRLTVL.

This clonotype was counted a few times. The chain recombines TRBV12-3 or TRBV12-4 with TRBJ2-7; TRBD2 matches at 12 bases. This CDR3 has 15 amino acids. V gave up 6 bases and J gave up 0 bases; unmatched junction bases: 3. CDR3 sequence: CASRRTSGASYEQYF. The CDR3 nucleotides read TGTGCCAGCAGACGGACTAGCGGGGCCTCCTACGAGCAGTACTTC.

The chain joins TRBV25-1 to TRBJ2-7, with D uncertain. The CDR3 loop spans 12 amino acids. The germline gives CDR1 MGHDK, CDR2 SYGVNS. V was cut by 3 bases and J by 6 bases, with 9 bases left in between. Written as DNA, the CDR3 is TGTGCCAGCAGTGAGGCAGGCGGCGAGCAGTACTTC. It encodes CASSEAGGEQYF.

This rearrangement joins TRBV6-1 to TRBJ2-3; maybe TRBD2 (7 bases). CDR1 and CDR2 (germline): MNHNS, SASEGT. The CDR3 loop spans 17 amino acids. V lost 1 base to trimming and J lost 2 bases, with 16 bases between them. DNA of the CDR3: TGTGCCAGCAGTGAAGACAAGGGGGGAGGGGCCACAGATACGCAGTATTTT. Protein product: CASSEDKGGGATDTQYF.